This TCR beta chain is drawn from a study of T cells in Graves' hyperthyroidism and ophthalmopathy. Researchers barred patients who had uncontrolled infection, other autoimmune disease, pregnancy or lactation. Study observations and caveats: Patients with ophthalmopathy were separated from those with stable hyperthyroidism by a 13 V-J model.

The CDR3 consists of 12 residues. Germline CDR1 and CDR2: SGDLS and YYNGEE. Trimming took 3 bases from V and 9 from J, leaving 10 bases between them. The investigators amplified TCR beta CDR3 regions from RNA transcripts. Initially, a first-round RT-PCR of the TCR CDR3 employed the HTBI primer set. TCRdb itself ran the multiplex PCR reads through MiXCR, one entry per CDR3 protein. This repertoire shows 650,000 to 850,000 distinct CDR3 sequences, around a sixth found once; its top ten account for roughly a sixth. As regards this clonotype: Its antigen is not identified.

The clonotype originates from a woman in her forties or fifties with Graves' hyperthyroidism that later progressed to Graves' ophthalmopathy. J is TRBJ1-5 and V is TRBV9, with D tentatively TRBD1 (5 bases). The sample comprised blood. The CDR3 coding sequence is TGTGCCAGCAGCGCAGACGGGGGGCCCCAGCATTTT. Translated: CASSADGGPQHF. Based on the CDR3 plus reference TRBV9 and TRBJ1-5, the full variable domain is DSGVTQTPKHLITATGQRVTLRCSPRSGDLSVYWYQQSLDQGLQFLIQYYNGEERAKGNILERFSAQQFPDLHSELNLSSLELGDSALYFCASSADGGPQHFGDGTRLSIL.